This TCR beta chain was sequenced for a study of response to subunit inactivated influenza vaccine. Study-wide results and caveats: Authors proposed each seasonal influenza vaccination draws in few new T cells.

To note about this clonotype: Its antigen is unknown.

Losses at the gene ends were 2 bases for V and 4 bases for J; bases not matched to a gene: 5. This CDR3 is 15 amino acids long. Per the germline V gene, CDR1 is KGHSY and CDR2 is FQNENV. TCRdb used MiXCR to reprocess the RT-PCR reads, holding one entry per CDR3 protein. The repertoire consists of approximately 700,000 distinct CDR3 sequences, with 15% to 19% occurring once and the leading ten covering 11%. The sequencing used PBMCs from blood, collected about 11 days after vaccination. V and J are TRBV16 and TRBJ2-1; the match to TRBD1 covers 7 bases. The receptor comes from a middle-aged man who received an inactivated influenza vaccine. DNA for the CDR3: TGTGCCAGCAGCCAAGGGTGGACAGGATACAATGAGCAGTTCTTC. Translated, it gives CASSQGWTGYNEQFF.